Presented here are 11 T cell receptor beta chains from one specimen sequenced in a study of cytomegalovirus exposure and HLA in healthy donors. Primers included in the PCR were 60 Vbeta and 13 Jbeta primers. TCRdb's table, derived via immunoSEQ multiplex PCR, lists solely in-frame clones and lacks some. The repertoire has more than 25,000 clones, just under 70% of them found once; the top ten carry more than 3.5%. The specimen sequenced was PBMCs. The receptor set was obtained from a woman aged 45 to 65 in good health and CMV-seronegative.

V gene TRBV15 combines with J gene TRBJ1-5; 12 bases map to TRBD1. V dropped 4 bases and J dropped 5; count of bases not matched to a gene: 18. The CDR3 has 20 residues. Germline CDR1 and CDR2: LNHNV and YYDKDF (reference sequence). CDR3 loop: CATSNTLGQGAVGIYQPQHF. DNA of the CDR3: TGTGCCACCAGCAACACCCTGGGACAGGGGGCTGTGGGAATCTATCAGCCCCAGCATTTT. Full variable domain (rest looked up from reference TRBV15 and TRBJ1-5): DAMVIQNPRYQVTQFGKPVTLSCSQTLNHNVMYWYQQKSSQAPKLLFHYYDKDFNNEADTPDNFQSRRPNTSFCFLDIRSPGLGDTAMYLCATSNTLGQGAVGIYQPQHFGDGTRLSIL.

The V and J genes are TRBV25-1 and TRBJ2-7, with 7 bases lining up with TRBD1. J was trimmed by 3 bases and V by 2 bases; bases with no gene match: 1. CDR1 and CDR2 from the germline V gene are MGHDK and SYGVNS. CDR3 size: 13 residues. Here the CDR3 reads CASSEAGGYEQYF. Written as DNA, the CDR3 is TGTGCCAGCAGTGAAGCAGGGGGCTACGAGCAGTACTTC.

The chain employs TRBV4-1 and TRBJ2-2; 12 bases fit TRBD2. The CDR3 extends over 16 amino acids. V was pared by 1 base and J by 7 bases, with 4 bases of the junction left unmatched. Germline V gives CDR1 MGHRA, CDR2 YSYEKL. CDR3 DNA: TGCGCCAGCAGCCAAGCTAGCGGGAGGGCGTACGGGGAGCTGTTTTTT. As protein: CASSQASGRAYGELFF.

The J gene is TRBJ1-2, the V gene TRBV9; 7 bases map to TRBD1. The CDR3 covers 13 residues. The ends lost 5 bases at V and 5 bases at J; junction bases unmatched: 6. Germline V lookup: CDR1 SGDLS, CDR2 YYNGEE. DNA of the CDR3: TGTGCCAGCAGGGGGACAGCCCTATATGGCTACACCTTC. Translation: CASRGTALYGYTF.

The V gene is TRBV29-1, the J gene TRBJ2-7, with 12 bases aligning to TRBD2. After removal of 5 bases from V and 5 bases from J, the junction contained 7 bases not matched to a gene. The CDR3 is 14 residues long. Germline V CDR1 and CDR2: SQVTM, ANQGSEA. CDR3 bases: TGCAGCGTTCACCCTAGCGGGAGGGCCCACGAGCAGTACTTC. Encoded protein: CSVHPSGRAHEQYF.

This clone was counted between two and nine times. This chain uses TRBV5-4 with TRBJ2-5; D gene ambiguous. In germline, CDR1 is SGHNT, CDR2 YYREEE (reference sequence). This CDR3 region has 11 residues. Trimming cost V 4 bases and J 4 bases, with 5 bases left between them. The CDR3 DNA reads TGTGCCAGCAGCCAACTAGAGACCCAGTACTTC. This codes for CASSQLETQYF.

The genes are TRBV5-6 and TRBJ1-1; TRBD1 matches at 7 bases. Unmatched junction bases numbered 13, after V lost 4 bases and J lost 4 bases. The CDR3 has 16 residues. Germline V gene sequence: CDR1 SGHDT, CDR2 YYEEEE. The CDR3 spells CASSVALQGIGTEAFF. CDR3 in DNA: TGTGCCAGCAGCGTAGCCCTACAGGGGATCGGCACTGAAGCTTTCTTT. Based on the CDR3 plus reference TRBV5-6 and TRBJ1-1, the full variable domain is DAGVTQSPTHLIKTRGQQVTLRCSPKSGHDTVSWYQQALGQGPQFIFQYYEEEERQRGNFPDRFSGHQFPNYSSELNVNALLLGDSALYLCASSVALQGIGTEAFFGQGTRLTVV.

This clone was recorded a few times. This chain joins TRBV28 and TRBJ1-5, with 9 bases lining up with TRBD1. Germline CDR1 is MDHEN and CDR2 is SYDVKM. The CDR3 runs 16 residues. V shed 6 bases and J 4 bases; nucleotides not matched to a gene: 10. The CDR3 region is CASRKRGQGGNQPQHF. CDR3 nucleotides: TGTGCCAGCAGAAAGCGGGGACAGGGCGGGAATCAGCCCCAGCATTTT.

This clone was recorded only once. The chain employs TRBV2 and TRBJ1-6; D possibly corresponds to TRBD1 (5 bases). Germline values: CDR1 SNHLY, CDR2 FYNNEI. V was shortened by 4 bases and J by 7 bases, with 5 bases between the two germline ends. The CDR3 loop spans 12 amino acids. Here the CDR3 DNA reads TGTGCCAGCAGTGGACAGAATTCACCCCTCCACTTT. Protein: CASSGQNSPLHF. Based on the CDR3 plus reference TRBV2 and TRBJ1-6, the full variable domain is EPEVTQTPSHQVTQMGQEVILRCVPISNHLYFYWYRQILGQKVEFLVSFYNNEISEKSEIFDDQFSVERPDGSNFTLKIRSTKLEDSAMYFCASSGQNSPLHFGNGTRLTVT.

V gene TRBV5-1 combines with J gene TRBJ2-7, with 12 bases fitting TRBD1. Germline V gene lookup returns CDR1 SGHRS and CDR2 YFSETQ. The J segment lost 4 bases and the V segment lost 5 bases, leaving 4 bases of the junction unmatched. CDR3 length: 14 residues. CDR3 DNA: TGCGCCAGCAGTTCGGGACAGGGGGCTTACGAGCAGTACTTC. Protein sequence: CASSSGQGAYEQYF.

The chain joins TRBV29-1 to TRBJ2-7, with 11 bases fitting TRBD1. This CDR3 region has 12 residues. V was clipped by 7 bases and J by 7 bases; unmatched bases: 6. In germline, CDR1 is SQVTM, CDR2 ANQGSEA. CDR3 loop: CSARTGGVEQYF. The CDR3 DNA follows: TGCAGCGCGAGGACAGGGGGCGTGGAGCAGTACTTC.